These T cell receptor beta chains were read from a single sample in a study of blood T cell repertoires in COVID-19. Sequencing was performed with immunoSEQ multiplex PCR; in TCRdb, only in-frame clones are kept and a portion is missing. This table has about 270,000 clones, roughly 86% appearing once. Material: peripheral blood. The receptors stem from a man aged 35-49 years who had recovered from COVID-19. Both conserved end residues are part of each CDR3. A D gene is named only where the DNA matches it firmly. Some rows mark clone size as missing; the rest say once, few, many or name a class of expanded clone.

size: .
D: .
J: TRBJ2-2
V: TRBV19
length: 13
CDR3: CASSIPGTGELFF
DNA: TGTGCCAGTAGTATCCCAGGAACCGGGGAGCTGTTTTTT

size: once
D: .
J: TRBJ1-2
V: TRBV7-2
length: 14
CDR3: CASTLIEGVGGYTF
DNA: TGTGCCAGCACCCTTATCGAGGGGGTTGGTGGCTACACCTTC

size: .
D: TRBD1
J: TRBJ2-7
V: TRBV5-6
length: 15
CDR3: CASSLPTGGYYEQYF
DNA: TGTGCCAGCAGCTTGCCTACAGGGGGGTACTACGAGCAGTACTTC

size: .
D: TRBD2
J: TRBJ2-7
V: TRBV4-3
length: 16
CDR3: CASSQVGAGGLYEQYF
DNA: TGCGCCAGCAGCCAAGTCGGGGCGGGGGGCCTGTACGAGCAGTACTTC

size: .
D: TRBD2
J: TRBJ2-7
V: TRBV5-4
length: 15
CDR3: CASSWTSGSSYEQYF
DNA: TGTGCCAGCAGCTGGACTAGCGGAAGCTCCTACGAGCAGTACTTC

size: .
D: .
J: TRBJ2-1
V: TRBV6-1
length: 15
CDR3: CASSDRGQSYNEQFF
DNA: TGTGCCAGCAGTGACAGGGGCCAGAGCTACAATGAGCAGTTCTTC

size: .
D: .
J: TRBJ2-7
V: TRBV20-1
length: 11
CDR3: CSAPLGPEQYF
DNA: TGCAGTGCGCCCTTGGGCCCCGAGCAGTACTTC

size: .
D: .
J: TRBJ2-2
V: TRBV4-1
length: 14
CDR3: CASSQALNTGELFF
DNA: TGCGCCAGCAGCCAGGCATTAAACACCGGGGAGCTGTTTTTT

size: .
D: .
J: TRBJ1-5
V: TRBV7-3
length: 17
CDR3: CASSSLRQAPLYQPQHF
DNA: TGTGCCAGCAGCTCGCTCCGACAAGCCCCACTTTATCAGCCCCAGCATTTT

size: .
D: TRBD2
J: TRBJ2-1
V: TRBV9
length: 18
CDR3: CASSEPGLAGGGGNEQFF
DNA: TGTGCCAGCAGCGAGCCCGGACTAGCGGGGGGAGGGGGCAATGAGCAGTTCTTC

size: few
D: .
J: TRBJ2-1
V: TRBV30
length: 8
CDR3: CAWRAKFF
DNA: TGTGCCTGGAGAGCGAAGTTCTTC

size: once
D: .
J: TRBJ1-6
V: TRBV21-1
length: 16
CDR3: CASSNADRAGSRTLHF
DNA: TGTGCCAGCAGCAACGCCGACCGGGCGGGAAGTCGAACCCTCCACTTT

size: .
D: TRBD1
J: TRBJ1-5
V: TRBV7-9
length: 17
CDR3: CASSNRDRGLRNQPQHF
DNA: TGTGCCAGCAGCAACCGGGACAGGGGGCTACGCAATCAGCCCCAGCATTTT

size: .
D: TRBD2
J: TRBJ2-1
V: TRBV11-2
length: 16
CDR3: CASSLVGTSPSNEQFF
DNA: TGTGCCAGCAGCTTAGTTGGGACTAGTCCCAGTAATGAGCAGTTCTTC

size: .
D: TRBD1
J: TRBJ1-1
V: TRBV6-1
length: 17
CDR3: CASSDGGTGMRNTEAFF
DNA: TGTGCCAGCAGTGATGGGGGGACAGGGATGAGGAACACTGAAGCTTTCTTT

size: once
D: .
J: TRBJ1-3
V: TRBV29-1
length: 14
CDR3: CSVLRGHSGNTIYF
DNA: TGCAGCGTCCTACGGGGACACTCTGGAAACACCATATATTTT

size: .
D: TRBD2
J: TRBJ2-1
V: TRBV5-4
length: 19
CDR3: CASSFPSGRVVQGYNEQFF
DNA: TGTGCCAGCAGCTTCCCTAGCGGGAGGGTAGTACAAGGTTACAATGAGCAGTTCTTC

size: few
D: .
J: TRBJ2-1
V: TRBV7-7
length: 18
CDR3: CASSSTVPGSANPHEQFF
DNA: TGTGCCAGCAGCTCCACGGTACCGGGGTCGGCCAATCCCCATGAGCAGTTCTTC

size: once
D: .
J: TRBJ1-5
V: TRBV6-5
length: 13
CDR3: CASSPLRSQPQHF
DNA: TGTGCCAGCAGTCCGCTTAGAAGTCAGCCCCAGCATTTT

size: once
D: .
J: TRBJ1-2
V: TRBV27
length: 12
CDR3: CASSFGGNGYTF
DNA: TGTGCCAGCAGTTTTGGAGGGAATGGCTACACCTTC

size: .
D: TRBD1
J: TRBJ2-2
V: TRBV5-6
length: 15
CDR3: CASSTGTGYTGELFF
DNA: TGTGCCAGCAGCACCGGGACAGGGTACACCGGGGAGCTGTTTTTT

size: .
D: .
J: TRBJ1-2
V: TRBV2
length: 12
CDR3: CASSSTLAGYTF
DNA: TGTGCCAGCAGTTCGACATTGGCTGGCTACACCTTC

size: .
D: TRBD2
J: TRBJ2-3
V: TRBV5-1
length: 17
CDR3: CASSLGSGGAWADTQYF
DNA: TGCGCCAGCAGCTTGGGGAGCGGGGGGGCATGGGCAGATACGCAGTATTTT

size: .
D: TRBD1
J: TRBJ1-1
V: TRBV7-2
length: 14
CDR3: CASSETGTSAEAFF
DNA: TGTGCCAGCAGCGAGACAGGGACTTCGGCTGAAGCTTTCTTT

size: .
D: TRBD1
J: TRBJ1-6
V: TRBV7-3
length: 14
CDR3: CASSSGQNNSPLHF
DNA: TGTGCCAGCAGCTCGGGACAGAATAATTCACCCCTCCACTTT

size: many
D: .
J: TRBJ1-2
V: TRBV27
length: 15
CDR3: CASRSSTWINYGYTF
DNA: TGTGCCAGCAGGTCTAGTACTTGGATAAACTATGGCTACACCTTC

size: few
D: .
J: TRBJ1-1
V: TRBV5-1
length: 15
CDR3: CASSLERGLNTEAFF
DNA: TGCGCCAGCAGCTTGGAAAGGGGCCTGAACACTGAAGCTTTCTTT

size: .
D: TRBD1
J: TRBJ2-7
V: TRBV11-2
length: 15
CDR3: CASSMDRASPYEQYF
DNA: TGTGCCAGCAGCATGGACAGGGCCTCTCCATACGAGCAGTACTTC

size: .
D: .
J: TRBJ2-5
V: TRBV5-6
length: 12
CDR3: CASSSAVGTQYF
DNA: TGTGCCAGCAGCTCTGCGGTGGGGACCCAGTACTTC

size: .
D: .
J: TRBJ2-2
V: TRBV10-3
length: 16
CDR3: CAISVFPPSDSGELFF
DNA: TGTGCCATCAGTGTATTTCCCCCTTCGGACAGCGGGGAGCTGTTTTTT

size: .
D: .
J: TRBJ1-3
V: TRBV3-1/TRBV3-2
length: 13
CDR3: CASSPGSGNTIYF
DNA: TGTGCCAGCAGCCCCGGGTCCGGGAACACCATATATTTT

size: few
D: .
J: TRBJ1-5
V: TRBV7-2
length: 15
CDR3: CASSFTTDASQPQHF
DNA: TGTGCCAGCAGCTTCACGACAGACGCTTCTCAGCCCCAGCATTTT

size: .
D: TRBD2
J: TRBJ2-3
V: TRBV10-2
length: 15
CDR3: CASSVVLAGGRTQYF
DNA: TGCGCCAGCAGTGTGGTACTAGCGGGGGGGCGTACGCAGTATTTT

size: .
D: .
J: TRBJ1-1
V: TRBV5-1
length: 14
CDR3: CASSPYFSGTEAFF
DNA: TGCGCCAGCAGTCCTTATTTTTCAGGGACTGAAGCTTTCTTT

size: .
D: TRBD2
J: TRBJ2-3
V: TRBV6-5
length: 15
CDR3: CASRIVAGVTDTQYF
DNA: TGTGCCAGCAGGATCGTAGCGGGGGTCACAGATACGCAGTATTTT

size: .
D: TRBD2
J: TRBJ2-5
V: TRBV4-3
length: 17
CDR3: CASSQDSSTSGYETQYF
DNA: TGCGCCAGCAGCCAAGACTCCTCGACTAGCGGGTATGAGACCCAGTACTTC

size: .
D: .
J: TRBJ1-2
V: TRBV5-1
length: 13
CDR3: CASSGNPNYGYTF
DNA: TGCGCCAGCTCAGGGAACCCTAACTATGGCTACACCTTC

size: once
D: .
J: TRBJ2-1
V: TRBV5-4
length: 15
CDR3: CASSLSQGGYNEQFF
DNA: TGTGCCAGCAGCTTGAGTCAGGGGGGCTACAATGAGCAGTTCTTC

size: .
D: TRBD2
J: TRBJ2-1
V: TRBV3-1/TRBV3-2
length: 15
CDR3: CASSQDLRGGDKQFF
DNA: TGTGCCAGCAGCCAAGATCTTCGCGGGGGAGACAAGCAGTTCTTC

size: .
D: TRBD1
J: TRBJ1-2
V: TRBV30
length: 15
CDR3: CAWSEGTGFYRGYTF
DNA: TGTGCCTGGAGTGAAGGGACAGGGTTTTATAGGGGCTACACCTTC

size: .
D: .
J: TRBJ2-1
V: TRBV7-9
length: 13
CDR3: CASSWGLGNEQFF
DNA: TGTGCCAGCAGCTGGGGCTTAGGCAATGAGCAGTTCTTC

size: .
D: .
J: TRBJ2-3
V: TRBV27
length: 14
CDR3: CASSLLRGPDTQYF
DNA: TGTGCCAGCAGTTTACTCAGGGGACCGGATACGCAGTATTTT

size: .
D: TRBD1
J: TRBJ1-2
V: TRBV6-5
length: 14
CDR3: CASRDRGMGYGYTF
DNA: TGTGCCAGCAGAGACAGGGGAATGGGCTATGGCTACACCTTC

size: .
D: TRBD1
J: TRBJ2-1
V: TRBV30
length: 15
CDR3: CAWSRDRGPGDEQFF
DNA: TGTGCCTGGAGTAGAGACAGGGGGCCTGGAGATGAGCAGTTCTTC

size: .
D: .
J: TRBJ2-4
V: TRBV2
length: 14
CDR3: CASGTRLAKNIQYF
DNA: TGTGCCAGCGGGACAAGACTAGCCAAAAACATTCAGTACTTC

size: .
D: TRBD2
J: TRBJ2-1
V: TRBV14
length: 14
CDR3: CASSQTSGGPQQFF
DNA: TGTGCCAGCAGCCAAACTAGCGGGGGGCCACAGCAGTTCTTC

size: once
D: .
J: TRBJ2-3
V: TRBV7-2
length: 12
CDR3: CASATSTDTQYF
DNA: TGTGCCAGCGCCACTAGCACAGATACGCAGTATTTT

size: .
D: .
J: TRBJ2-5
V: TRBV27
length: 16
CDR3: CASSLKYRVRGETQYF
DNA: TGTGCCAGCAGTTTAAAATACAGGGTACGGGGAGAGACCCAGTACTTC

size: .
D: .
J: TRBJ1-2
V: TRBV7-2
length: 13
CDR3: CASSLTGSAGYTF
DNA: TGTGCCAGCAGCTTGACAGGTTCTGCTGGCTACACCTTC